This T cell receptor beta chain is from a study of response to subunit inactivated influenza vaccine. The CDR3 runs to 12 residues. Trimming shortened V by 6 bases and J by 3 bases, and 12 bases separated the two germline ends. CDR1 and CDR2 from the germline V gene are DFQATT and SNEGSKA (reference sequence). TCRdb re-called the RT-PCR reads through MiXCR, storing one row per CDR3 protein. The sample has 490,000 or so distinct CDR3 sequences, about 8% seen once. This clonotype was obtained from a man in his fifties or sixties who received an inactivated influenza vaccine. J is TRBJ2-7 and V is TRBV20-1; the D call may be TRBD1 or TRBD2 (5 bases each). The specimen comprised PBMCs from blood, sampled less than 30 months after vaccination. The CDR3 sequence: CSAKRGSYEQYF. The CDR3 coding sequence is TGCAGTGCCAAGAGGGGCAGCTACGAGCAGTACTTC.